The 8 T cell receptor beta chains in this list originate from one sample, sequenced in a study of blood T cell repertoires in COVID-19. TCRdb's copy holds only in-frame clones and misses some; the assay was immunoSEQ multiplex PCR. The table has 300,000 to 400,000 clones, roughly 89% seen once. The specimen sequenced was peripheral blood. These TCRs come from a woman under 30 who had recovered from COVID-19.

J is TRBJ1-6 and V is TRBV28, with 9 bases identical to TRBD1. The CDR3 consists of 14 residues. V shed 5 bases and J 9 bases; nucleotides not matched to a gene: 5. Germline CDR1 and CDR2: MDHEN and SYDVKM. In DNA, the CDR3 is TGTGCCAGCAGTGCGACAGGGGGAATTTCACCCCTCCACTTT. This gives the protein CASSATGGISPLHF. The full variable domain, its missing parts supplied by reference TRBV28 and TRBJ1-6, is DVKVTQSSRYLVKRTGEKVFLECVQDMDHENMFWYRQDPGLGLRLIYFSYDVKMKEKGDIPEGYSVSREKKERFSLILESASTNQTSMYLCASSATGGISPLHFGNGTRLTVT.

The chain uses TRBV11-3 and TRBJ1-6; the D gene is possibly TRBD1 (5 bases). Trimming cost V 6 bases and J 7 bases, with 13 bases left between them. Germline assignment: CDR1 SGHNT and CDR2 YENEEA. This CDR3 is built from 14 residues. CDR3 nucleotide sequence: TGTGCCAGCAGGACCGGGACTCCGAATTCACCCCTCCACTTT. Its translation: CASRTGTPNSPLHF. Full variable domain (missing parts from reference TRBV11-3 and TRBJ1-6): EAGVVQSPRYKIIEKKQPVAFWCNPISGHNTLYWYLQNLGQGPELLIRYENEEAVDDSQLPKDRFSAERLKGVDSTLKIQPAELGDSAVYLCASRTGTPNSPLHFGNGTRLTVT.

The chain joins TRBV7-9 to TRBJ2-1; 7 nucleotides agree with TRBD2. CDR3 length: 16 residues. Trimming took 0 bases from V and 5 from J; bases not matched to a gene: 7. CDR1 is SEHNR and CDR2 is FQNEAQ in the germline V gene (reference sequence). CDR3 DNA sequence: TGTGCCAGCAGCTTAGCTGGCGGGAGTGTCCACAATGAGCAGTTCTTC. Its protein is CASSLAGGSVHNEQFF. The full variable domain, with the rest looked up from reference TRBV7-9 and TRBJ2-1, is DTGVSQNPRHKITKRGQNVTFRCDPISEHNRLYWYRQTLGQGPEFLTYFQNEAQLEKSRLLSDRFSAERPKGSFSTLEIQRTEQGDSAMYLCASSLAGGSVHNEQFFGPGTRLTVL.

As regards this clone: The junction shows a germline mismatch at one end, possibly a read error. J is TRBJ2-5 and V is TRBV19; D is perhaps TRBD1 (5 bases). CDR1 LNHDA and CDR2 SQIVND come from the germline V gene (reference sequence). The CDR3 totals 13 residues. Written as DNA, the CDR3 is TGTGCCAGTAGTATTGGCAGGGTGGGAAGGGTGGACTTC. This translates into CASSIGRVGRVDF.

The chain's CDR3 is CASSSISGTSGQLRDTQYF. For the CDR3, the DNA is TGTGCCAGCAGCTCAATCTCCGGGACTAGCGGGCAATTACGAGATACGCAGTATTTT. J is TRBJ2-3 and V is TRBV11-3, with 12 nucleotides matching TRBD2. V gave up 4 bases and J gave up 5 bases; unmatched junction bases: 16. The CDR3 totals 19 residues. Germline values: CDR1 SGHNT, CDR2 YENEEA.

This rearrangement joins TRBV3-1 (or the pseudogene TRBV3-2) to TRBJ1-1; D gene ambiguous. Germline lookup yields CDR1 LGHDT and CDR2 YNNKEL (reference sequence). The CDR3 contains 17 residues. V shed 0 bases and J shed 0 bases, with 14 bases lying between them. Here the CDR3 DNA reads TGTGCCAGCAGCCAAGATCGTGGCGGATTCATGAACACTGAAGCTTTCTTT. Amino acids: CASSQDRGGFMNTEAFF.

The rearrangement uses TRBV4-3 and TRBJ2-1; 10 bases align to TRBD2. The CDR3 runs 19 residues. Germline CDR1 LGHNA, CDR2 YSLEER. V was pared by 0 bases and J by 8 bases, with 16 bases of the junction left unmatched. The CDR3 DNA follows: TGCGCCAGCAGCCAAGATTCTGGGCCCCTAGCGGGAGCCCAAGATGAGCAGTTCTTC. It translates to CASSQDSGPLAGAQDEQFF.

For the CDR3, the DNA is TGTGCCAGCAGGAGGGTCCAGAACACTGAAGCTTTCTTT. It encodes CASRRVQNTEAFF. J is TRBJ1-1 and V is TRBV12-3 or TRBV12-4; no definite D call. The V end was cut by 6 bases, the J end by 1 base, with 9 bases between. This CDR3 has 13 residues.